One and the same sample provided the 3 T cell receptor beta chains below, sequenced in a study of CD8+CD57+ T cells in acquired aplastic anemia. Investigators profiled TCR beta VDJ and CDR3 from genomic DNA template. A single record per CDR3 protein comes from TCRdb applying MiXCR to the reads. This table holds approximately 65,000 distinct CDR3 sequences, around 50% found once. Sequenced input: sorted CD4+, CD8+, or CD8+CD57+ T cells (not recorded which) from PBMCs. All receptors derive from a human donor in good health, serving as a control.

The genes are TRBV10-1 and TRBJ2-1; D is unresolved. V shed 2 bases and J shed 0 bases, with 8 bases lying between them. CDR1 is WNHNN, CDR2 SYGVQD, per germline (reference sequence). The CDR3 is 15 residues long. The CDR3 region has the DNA TGCGCCAGCAGTGAGGGCGGCACCTCCTACAATGAGCAGTTCTTC. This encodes CASSEGGTSYNEQFF.

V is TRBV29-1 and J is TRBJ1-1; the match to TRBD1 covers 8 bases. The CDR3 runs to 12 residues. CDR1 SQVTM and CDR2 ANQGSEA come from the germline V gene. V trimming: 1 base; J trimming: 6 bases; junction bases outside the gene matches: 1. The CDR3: CSVEGTGPEAFF. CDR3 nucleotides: TGCAGCGTTGAAGGGACAGGGCCTGAAGCTTTCTTT.

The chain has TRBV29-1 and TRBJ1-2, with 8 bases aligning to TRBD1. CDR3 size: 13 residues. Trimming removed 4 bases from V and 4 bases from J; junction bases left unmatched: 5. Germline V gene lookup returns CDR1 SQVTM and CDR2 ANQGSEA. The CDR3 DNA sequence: TGCAGCGTTGGGGGGACAGGAGGCTATGGCTACACCTTC. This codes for CSVGGTGGYGYTF.